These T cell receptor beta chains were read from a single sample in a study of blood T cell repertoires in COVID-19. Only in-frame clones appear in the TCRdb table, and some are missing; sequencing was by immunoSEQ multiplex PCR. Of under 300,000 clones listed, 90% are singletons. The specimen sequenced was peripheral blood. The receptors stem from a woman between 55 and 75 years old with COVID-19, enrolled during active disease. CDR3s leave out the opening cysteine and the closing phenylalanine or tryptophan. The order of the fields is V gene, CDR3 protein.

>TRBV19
ASTSRPRPGRGTEAF
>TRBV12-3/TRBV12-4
ASSFGGGYT
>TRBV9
ASSAGGGTYEQY
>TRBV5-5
ASSLLSRSYEQY
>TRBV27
ASSHPSGGYCENIQY
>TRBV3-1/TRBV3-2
ASSQVEAAGYT
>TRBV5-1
ASSFDSNYGYT
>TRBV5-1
ASSLDSGGATTGELF
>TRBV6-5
ASRGQGLNSPLH
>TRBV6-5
ASSPPGGNYGYT
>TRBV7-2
ASSLQTGRDQPQH
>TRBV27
ASTPRRGAGYGYT
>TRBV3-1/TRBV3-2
ASSQAASNTGELF
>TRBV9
ASSTSTGSSLRSGNTIY
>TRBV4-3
ASSQDPMGRNGYT
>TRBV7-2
ASSRDTVGEQY
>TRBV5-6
ASSSPGGVGGYT
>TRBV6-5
ANGDRGNQPQH
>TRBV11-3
ASSFRQGAGELF
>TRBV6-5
AGALAGRGGAF
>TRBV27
ASSAPGEGNQPQH
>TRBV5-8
ASSLKGLGPQH
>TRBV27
ASSSDRGQSNQPQH
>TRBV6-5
ASSYGQGISYEQY
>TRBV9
ASSPRLGGGLYGYT
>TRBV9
ASSVGQQGRMNTEAF
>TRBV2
ASSGGQNTEAF
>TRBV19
ASSTARGLGYSNQPQH
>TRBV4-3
ASSQDTGFANEQY
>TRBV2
ASREIRNTEAF
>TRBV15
ATSNTGTRSPLH
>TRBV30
AWSASGGSGTEAF
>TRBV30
AWSRGPSGGLANIQY
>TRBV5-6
ASSTPGRGEKLF
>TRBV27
ASSLGGAVYEQY